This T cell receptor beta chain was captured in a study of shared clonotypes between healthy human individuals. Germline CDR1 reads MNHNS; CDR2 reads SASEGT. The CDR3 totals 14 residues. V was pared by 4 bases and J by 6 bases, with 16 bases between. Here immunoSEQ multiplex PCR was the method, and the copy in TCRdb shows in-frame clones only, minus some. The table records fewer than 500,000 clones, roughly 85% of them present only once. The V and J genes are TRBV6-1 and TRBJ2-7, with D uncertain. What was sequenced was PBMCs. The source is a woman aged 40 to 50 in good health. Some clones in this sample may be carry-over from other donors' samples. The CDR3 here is CASSVTGPLAEQYF. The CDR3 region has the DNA TGTGCCAGCAGTGTAACTGGGCCGCTGGCCGAGCAGTACTTC.